What follows describes a single TCR beta chain. This specimen comes from a study of blood T cell repertoires in COVID-19. Overall study: Sources were T cells, B-cell-depleted T cells, or PBMCs; the material itself was cDNA or gDNA.

Per the study methods: Reference gene primer amplification yielded estimated nucleated cell counts. Method: immunoSEQ multiplex PCR; TCRdb's copy keeps in-frame clones and lacks some. V, J and clone size reflect that table, while D and trimming were determined from the DNA. The sample holds roughly 150,000 clones, more than 80% seen once. J gave up 4 bases and V 1 base, and 4 bases lay outside the gene matches. The V gene's germline CDR1 is SGHRS and CDR2 YFSETQ. This CDR3 region has 15 residues. This TCR derives from a woman aged 55-70 years with COVID-19, enrolled during active disease. V usage is TRBV5-1 and J usage is TRBJ2-3, with 9 bases aligning to TRBD2. The sample was peripheral blood. In nucleotides, the CDR3 is TGCGCCAGCAGCTTGACCGGGACTAGCCCAGATACGCAGTATTTT. It translates to CASSLTGTSPDTQYF.